The rows below give T cell receptor beta chains drawn from one sample of a study of cytomegalovirus exposure and HLA in healthy donors. Clones were sequenced by immunoSEQ multiplex PCR, and TCRdb holds only the in-frame ones, with some missing. The table shows 240,000 or so clones, with over 70% occurring only once. The sample taken for sequencing was PBMCs. The receptors were gathered from an older woman in good health and CMV-seropositive. Both conserved end residues are part of each CDR3. The D gene is left open where the match is weak. Clone sizes are given selectively: once, few, many, or a class where the clone is expanded.

TRBV6-5	TRBJ1-1	few	TRBD1	TGTGCCAGCAGGCGCCACAGGGGGACTGAAGCTTTCTTT	CASRRHRGTEAFF
TRBV10-3	TRBJ2-1	-	TRBD2	TGTGCCATCAGTGAGCCTTTAAAACCGGGACTAGCGGTTTACAATGAGCAGTTCTTC	CAISEPLKPGLAVYNEQFF
TRBV27	TRBJ2-7	-	TRBD2	TGTGCCAGCAGTTTAGTATATTTGGGGGGGAACAACGAGCAGTACTTC	CASSLVYLGGNNEQYF
TRBV6-6	TRBJ1-2	-	-	TGTGCCAGCAGTTCTCCTGGAGGAGCTAACTATGGCTACACCTTC	CASSSPGGANYGYTF
TRBV9	TRBJ1-3	-	-	TGTGCCAGCAGCGTAGACCCAGTCTCTGGAAACACCATATATTTT	CASSVDPVSGNTIYF
TRBV4-1	TRBJ2-1	-	TRBD2	TGCGCCAGCAGCCAAACAGGACTAGCGGCCTACAATGAGCAGTTCTTC	CASSQTGLAAYNEQFF
TRBV6-1	TRBJ2-1	few	TRBD2	TGTGCCAGCACAAGTGGACGGGAGGTATACAATGAGCAGTTCTTC	CASTSGREVYNEQFF
TRBV5-1	TRBJ2-3	-	TRBD2	TGCGCCAGCAGCTCGGGACTAGCGGGAGCGTCAGATACGCAGTATTTT	CASSSGLAGASDTQYF
TRBV28	TRBJ1-2	once	TRBD1	TGTGCCAGCAAGGGACAGGGGTATGGCTACACCTTC	CASKGQGYGYTF
TRBV5-5	TRBJ2-7	-	TRBD1	TGTGCCAGCAGCGCGGTTGCCGGGACAGGGCGCTACGAGCAGTACTTC	CASSAVAGTGRYEQYF
TRBV10-3	TRBJ2-5	-	TRBD1	TGTGCCATCAGACCAGGACAGGGGGCATGGGGAGAGACCCAGTACTTC	CAIRPGQGAWGETQYF
TRBV12-5	TRBJ2-7	-	TRBD2	TGTGCTAGTGGCCCGCCCCTGACTAGCGGGAGGGACGAGCAGTACTTC	CASGPPLTSGRDEQYF
TRBV5-1	TRBJ2-3	-	-	TGCGCCAGCAGCTTGCCCAAGGACAGAAGCACAGATACGCAGTATTTT	CASSLPKDRSTDTQYF
TRBV18	TRBJ1-6	-	-	TGTGCCAGCTCACCATCAGGGCGGAATTCACCCCTCCACTTT	CASSPSGRNSPLHF
TRBV27	TRBJ2-7	-	TRBD2	TGTGCCAGCAAGGCGGGTAGCGGGTACTCCTACGAGCAGTACTTC	CASKAGSGYSYEQYF
TRBV5-6	TRBJ2-5	few	TRBD2	TGTGCCAGCAGCTTAGCATTAGCGGGAGGGAAGACCCAGTACTTC	CASSLALAGGKTQYF
TRBV28	TRBJ1-4	-	TRBD1	TGTGCCAGCAGCACCGGGACAGGGAGTCCAGAGGTGTTTTTT	CASSTGTGSPEVFF
TRBV5-8	TRBJ2-5	few	TRBD1	TGTGCCAGCAGCCGGTTGACAGGGGGCCTGGAGACCCAGTACTTC	CASSRLTGGLETQYF
TRBV2	TRBJ2-6	few	-	TGTGCCAGCAGTAAAGGGGGAGTTGGGGCCAACGTCCTGACTTTC	CASSKGGVGANVLTF
TRBV7-9	TRBJ1-1	-	-	TGTGCCAGCAGCTGGACAGCCGACACTGAAGCTTTCTTT	CASSWTADTEAFF
TRBV2	TRBJ1-2	-	-	TGTGCCATTGCCGGGATCAACTATGGCTACACCTTC	CAIAGINYGYTF
TRBV6-1	TRBJ2-3	-	-	TGTGCCAGCAGCCCAATAACTAGCACAGATACGCAGTATTTT	CASSPITSTDTQYF
TRBV6-4	TRBJ1-3	-	-	TGTGCCAGCCAAGAACGCGCTGGGGCTTATGGAAACACCATATATTTT	CASQERAGAYGNTIYF
TRBV28	TRBJ1-5	-	-	TGTGCCAGCAGCATCACAGGACGGCCCCAGCATTTT	CASSITGRPQHF
TRBV2	TRBJ2-2	-	TRBD1	TGTGCCAGCAGTCTAACAGGGGGCCCTATCAACACCGGGGAGCTGTTTTTT	CASSLTGGPINTGELFF
TRBV7-9	TRBJ1-3	-	-	TGTGCCAGCAGCCCGAAACAGAAATCGGCTGGAAACACCATATATTTT	CASSPKQKSAGNTIYF
TRBV21-1	TRBJ2-6	-	-	TGTGCCAGCACCGGACAGGCCGTTAGCGGGGCCAACGTCCTGACTTTC	CASTGQAVSGANVLTF
TRBV5-1	TRBJ2-3	few	-	TGCGCCAGCAGCTTTACAGGTACAGATACGCAGTATTTT	CASSFTGTDTQYF
TRBV5-1	TRBJ2-7	-	TRBD2	TGCGCCAGCAGCCCCGGGGTAGGTAGCGGGACTCAAGACCGCTACGAGCAGTACTTC	CASSPGVGSGTQDRYEQYF
TRBV6-5	TRBJ2-3	-	TRBD1	TGTGCCAGCAGCAGGGGGCGCTTAGATACGCAGTATTTT	CASSRGRLDTQYF
TRBV2	TRBJ1-3	-	-	TGTGCCAGCGCGGGCCTAAGCTCTGGAAACACCATATATTTT	CASAGLSSGNTIYF